Described below is a single T cell receptor (beta chain) sequence and its context. Its cognate antigen has yet to be identified. No quality values exist for individual bases; no much larger clone is one base distant. The CDR3, cysteine through phenylalanine, is 13 amino acids long. Only the CDR3 portion is preserved as DNA: 39 bases, with reading frame beginning at the first base. For CDR1 and CDR2, the germline V gene lists SGDLS and YYNGEE. V is reduced by 3 bases and J by 5 bases, leaving a spacing of 11 bases between them. These data originate in a study of long-term antiretroviral therapy in people with HIV (dated by TCRdb to the early 2020s). About the full investigation: Collection of the earliest samples took place about a decade ahead of the 2015 WHO recommendation for immediate ART, at a time when ART was typically delayed until CD4 counts fell. A retrospective serial study tested whether changes in peripheral blood TRB repertoire composition and diversity were associated with ART initiation and durable HIV suppression. A total of under 250 cryopreserved PBMC samples came from a few dozen adults with confirmed HIV infection and were collected serially over a mean of roughly six years (range 1-12). Of the roughly 30 participants with HIV, more than 10 were female. No cross-contamination during QIAcube processing was seen in test extractions of a monoclonal T-cell line run alongside around 31 polyclonal samples.

The immunoSEQ hsTCRB v3.0 assay was used at survey level resolution for TRB variable region sequencing. The target sequencing depth for TRB was about 40,000-55,000 T-cell genomes per sample. An Illumina MiSeq with a v3 150-cycle kit was used to sequence the pooled TRB libraries. Processing in the source paper ran as follows. Analysis of repertoires was carried out in R inside a reproducible Nextflow workflow spanning QC, data transformation and analysis. LymphoSeq2, an R package for exploring AIRR-Seq data, was used to implement custom analyses. A few samples that yielded fewer than 5000 total TRB sequences were excluded, so that approximately 200 HIV repertoires were analyzed. Among the approximately 190 retained HIV repertoires, some 60 were collected before ART initiation and around 130 after ART initiation. Repertoires were downsampled to 5000 TRB nucleotide sequences, with summary statistics averaged over 100 downsampling iterations. TRB sequences were retained for analysis only if CDR3 regions of at least seven amino acids were present. Two measures captured diversity: a Shannon entropy-derived clonality score and the Gini coefficient. Repertoire networks linked the top 5000 CDR3 amino acid sequences whenever two sequences differed by an edit distance of one. For TRB CDR3 amino acid sequences, GLIPH2 was used to predict antigen specificity groups and MHC restriction. To flag known associations with CMV, EBV, HIV or tissue antigens, CDR3 amino acid sequences were compared against VDJdb and McPAS-TCR. Pre-ART, post-ART and control groups were compared with Wilcoxon signed-rank tests and Holm-Bonferroni correction. The source is immuneACCESS, and TCRdb retained only in-frame sequences with V and J called. Part of the clones is not carried over; for the studies checked, unresolved V genes explain less than half of this, and the remainder is unexplained. D and trimming were read from the DNA, whereas the V and J calls and clone size are those reported in that table. This sample lists tens of thousands of clones; more than 85% were detected once. The ten largest make up around 4.8% of the sample.

To be included, a participant needed at least one PBMC sample from before ART initiation plus at least two post-ART samples. Treatment was received in the United States of America by all participants with HIV. Before DNA extraction, cryopreserved samples of roughly 0.95-10 million PBMC were thawed and washed. At the time of the earliest PBMC sample, participants with HIV were aged between about 20 and 60 years. PBMC samples were contributed by each participant from 1-4 timepoints before ART initiation and 2-8 timepoints after ART initiation, with a median of 7 samples. For every participant, serial HIV viral load, CD4+ T-cell count, ART history and demographic data were obtained. Genomic DNA was extracted from unsorted PBMC with a Qiagen kit on a QIAcube, processed in batches of 12 samples. The paper as a whole reports these results and caveats: The samples were dated from about 2004 to 2018, and the ART regimens that were used may be less effective than current ART regimens. Narrower CDR3 length ranges were observed in HIV repertoires than in controls, and an antigen-experienced repertoire with only a slight naive shift after ART was suggested by the network structure. Starting ART was linked to a significant rise in TRB diversity, yet even after long-term ART the diversity remained significantly lower than in transplant donor controls. Owing to limited PBMC availability, only the TCR beta chain was sequenced, without alpha chain pairing. Inferences about post-ART repertoire changes were limited because no data were available on ART adherence, viral resistance or therapy changes. Unsorted PBMC were profiled instead of sorted CD4+ and CD8+ T cells because pre-ART samples had limited cell numbers. Expanded TRB clones identified before ART initiation dominated the repertoire across all time points, though the dominance fluctuated and decreased in many PLHIV after ART.

The source was unsorted PBMCs, collected roughly 2.7 years after starting antiretroviral therapy. This chain is built from TRBV9 and TRBJ2-5; TRBD2 is a possible D gene, resting on 6 matching bases. The receptor comes from a man aged 40-50 years with HIV. In nucleotide form, the sequence is TGTGCCAGCAGCGCCCGGGGAGGTGAGACCCAGTACTTC. The encoded protein is CASSARGGETQYF.